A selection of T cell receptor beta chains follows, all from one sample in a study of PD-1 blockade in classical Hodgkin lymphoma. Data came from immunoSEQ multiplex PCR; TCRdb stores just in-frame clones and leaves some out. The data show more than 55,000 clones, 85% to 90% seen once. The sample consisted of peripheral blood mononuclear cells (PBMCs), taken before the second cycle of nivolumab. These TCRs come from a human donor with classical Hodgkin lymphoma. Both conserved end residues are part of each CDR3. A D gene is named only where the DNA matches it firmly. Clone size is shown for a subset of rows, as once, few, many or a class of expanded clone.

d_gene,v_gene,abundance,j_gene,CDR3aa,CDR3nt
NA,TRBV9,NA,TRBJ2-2,CASSLYNSGELFF,TGTGCCAGCAGTCTTTATAACTCAGGGGAGCTGTTTTTT
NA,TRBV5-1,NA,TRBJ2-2,CASSLATSYTGELFF,TGCGCCAGCAGCTTGGCCACGTCGTACACCGGGGAGCTGTTTTTT
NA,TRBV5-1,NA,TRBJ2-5,CASGVQETQYF,TGCGCCAGCGGGGTCCAAGAGACCCAGTACTTC
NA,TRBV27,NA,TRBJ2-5,CASSSGLQETQYF,TGTGCCAGCTCCTCCGGGCTCCAAGAGACCCAGTACTTC
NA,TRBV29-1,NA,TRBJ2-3,CSVEDWDRGLRYF,TGCAGCGTTGAAGATTGGGATCGGGGGCTTCGGTATTTT
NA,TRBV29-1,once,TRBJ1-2,CSVEWSGYTF,TGCAGCGTTGAATGGAGTGGCTACACCTTC
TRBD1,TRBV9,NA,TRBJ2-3,CASSVDGTGFTDTQYF,TGTGCCAGCAGCGTAGACGGGACAGGCTTCACAGATACGCAGTATTTT
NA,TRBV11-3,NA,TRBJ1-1,CASSLERNTEAFF,TGTGCCAGCAGCTTGGAAAGGAACACTGAAGCTTTCTTT
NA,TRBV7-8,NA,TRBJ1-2,CASSHNREPYGYTF,TGTGCCAGCAGTCACAACAGGGAGCCCTATGGCTACACCTTC
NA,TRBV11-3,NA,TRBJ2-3,CASSLGSRTTDTQYF,TGTGCCAGCAGCTTAGGTTCTAGGACCACAGATACGCAGTATTTT
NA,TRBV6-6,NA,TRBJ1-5,CASTKDTAAQHF,TGTGCCAGCACTAAGGATACAGCCGCCCAGCATTTT
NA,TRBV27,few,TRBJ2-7,CASSPLGGAHSNEQYF,TGTGCCAGCAGTCCCCTTGGAGGGGCCCACTCGAACGAGCAGTACTTC
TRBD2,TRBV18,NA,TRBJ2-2,CASSPAGGAVGELFF,TGTGCCAGCTCACCCGCGGGGGGAGCGGTCGGGGAGCTGTTTTTT
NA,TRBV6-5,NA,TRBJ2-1,CASRRSSYNEQFF,TGTGCCAGCAGGCGGAGCTCCTACAATGAGCAGTTCTTC
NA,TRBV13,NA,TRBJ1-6,CASSPREAGYNSPLHF,TGTGCCAGCAGCCCCCGGGAGGCTGGGTATAATTCACCCCTCCACTTT
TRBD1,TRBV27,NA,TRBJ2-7,CASSFRDSGYEQYF,TGTGCCAGCAGTTTCCGGGACAGCGGCTACGAGCAGTACTTC
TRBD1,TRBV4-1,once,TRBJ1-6,CASSRLNAPPGTGKNSNSPLHF,TGCGCCAGCAGCCGGCTAAATGCGCCCCCGGGGACAGGGAAAAACTCTAATTCACCCCTCCACTTT
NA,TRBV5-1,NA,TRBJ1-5,CASSLGGSNQPQHF,TGCGCCAGCAGCTTGGGGGGGAGCAATCAGCCCCAGCATTTT
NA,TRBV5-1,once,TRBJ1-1,CASSLVGGGHEAFF,TGCGCCAGCAGCTTGGTGGGGGGAGGCCATGAAGCTTTCTTT
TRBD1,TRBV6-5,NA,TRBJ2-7,CASSQTGTGDYEQYF,TGTGCCAGCAGTCAAACCGGGACAGGGGACTACGAGCAGTACTTC
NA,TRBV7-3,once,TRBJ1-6,CASSLSRNSPLHF,TGTGCCAGCAGCTTAAGCCGGAATTCACCCCTCCACTTT
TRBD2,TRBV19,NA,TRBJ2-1,CASSIFAGGSSYNEQFF,TGTGCCAGTAGTATTTTCGCGGGGGGGAGCTCCTACAATGAGCAGTTCTTC
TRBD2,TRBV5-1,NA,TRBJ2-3,CASSLAWRGADTQYF,TGCGCCAGCAGCTTGGCATGGCGGGGGGCAGATACGCAGTATTTT
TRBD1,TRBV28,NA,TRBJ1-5,CASSPRQGLNSNQPQHF,TGTGCCAGCAGTCCACGACAGGGCCTAAATAGCAATCAGCCCCAGCATTTT
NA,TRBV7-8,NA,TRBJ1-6,CASSLGNNSPLHF,TGTGCCAGCAGCTTGGGTAATAATTCACCCCTCCACTTT
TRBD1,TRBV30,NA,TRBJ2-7,CAWDRVDYEQYF,TGTGCCTGGGACAGGGTTGACTACGAGCAGTACTTC
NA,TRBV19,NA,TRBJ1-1,CASSPYGGRNTEAFF,TGTGCCAGTAGTCCATACGGGGGGCGGAACACTGAAGCTTTCTTT
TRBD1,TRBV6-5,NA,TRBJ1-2,CAIGQGGALYGYTF,TGTGCCATCGGACAGGGAGGGGCTCTCTATGGCTACACCTTC
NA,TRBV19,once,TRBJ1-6,CASSVDPSSYNSPLHF,TGTGCCAGTAGTGTCGACCCGAGCTCCTATAATTCACCCCTCCACTTT
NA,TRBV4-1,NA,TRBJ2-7,CASSQLPQTASSYEQYF,TGCGCCAGCAGCCAACTCCCACAGACTGCGAGCTCCTACGAGCAGTACTTC
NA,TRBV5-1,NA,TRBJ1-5,CASSLAPGNQPQHF,TGCGCCAGCAGCTTGGCCCCCGGGAATCAGCCCCAGCATTTT
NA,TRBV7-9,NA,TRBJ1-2,CASSHMDGRNYGYTF,TGTGCCAGCAGCCATATGGACGGAAGGAACTATGGCTACACCTTC
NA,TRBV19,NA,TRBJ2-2,CASSIPWNGELFF,TGTGCCAGTAGTATCCCCTGGAATGGGGAGCTGTTTTTT
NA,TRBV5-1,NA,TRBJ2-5,CASSLENRPQETQYF,TGCGCCAGCAGCTTGGAGAACAGACCCCAGGAGACCCAGTACTTC
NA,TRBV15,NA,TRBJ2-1,CATSKGGSGGYNEQFF,TGTGCCACCAGCAAGGGGGGATCGGGTGGCTACAATGAGCAGTTCTTC
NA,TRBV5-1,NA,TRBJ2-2,CASSLAGLNTGELFF,TGCGCCAGCAGCTTGGCAGGGTTGAACACCGGGGAGCTGTTTTTT
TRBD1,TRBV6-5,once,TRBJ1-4,CASSPGTGRNEKLFF,TGTGCCAGCAGCCCTGGGACAGGGCGAAATGAAAAACTGTTTTTT
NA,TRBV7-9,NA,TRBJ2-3,CASSSKRLSFTDTQYF,TGTGCCAGCAGCTCGAAAAGGCTAAGTTTTACAGATACGCAGTATTTT
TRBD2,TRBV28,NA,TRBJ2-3,CASSGGDGTDTQYF,TGTGCCAGCAGTGGGGGGGACGGCACAGATACGCAGTATTTT
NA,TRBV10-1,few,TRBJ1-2,CASSESRLFGYTF,TGCGCCAGCAGTGAGTCTCGTCTGTTTGGCTACACCTTC
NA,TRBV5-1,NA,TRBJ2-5,CASSLVEEGTQYF,TGCGCCAGCAGCTTGGTGGAGGAAGGGACCCAGTACTTC
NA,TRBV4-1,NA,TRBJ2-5,CASSQGGGIGETQYF,TGCGCCAGCAGCCAGGGAGGGGGGATAGGAGAGACCCAGTACTTC
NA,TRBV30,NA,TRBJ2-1,CAWSPGGPNEQFF,TGTGCCTGGAGTCCGGGGGGCCCCAATGAGCAGTTCTTC
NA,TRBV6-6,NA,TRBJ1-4,CASKLTGEGEKLFF,TGTGCCAGCAAGTTAACGGGGGAGGGAGAAAAACTGTTTTTT
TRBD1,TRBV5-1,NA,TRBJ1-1,CASTQGGTGTEAFF,TGCGCCAGCACTCAGGGGGGAACAGGGACAGAAGCTTTCTTT
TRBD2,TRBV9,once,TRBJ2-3,CASSPPGLAGGTDTQYF,TGTGCCAGCAGCCCACCCGGACTAGCGGGGGGCACAGATACGCAGTATTTT
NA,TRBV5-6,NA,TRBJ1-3,CASSFLHGNTIYF,TGTGCCAGCAGCTTCCTACACGGCAACACCATATATTTT
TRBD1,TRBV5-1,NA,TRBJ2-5,CASRETGFLQETQYF,TGCGCCAGCAGGGAGACAGGGTTCCTCCAAGAGACCCAGTACTTC
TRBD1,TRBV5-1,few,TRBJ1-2,CASSAGTGLYGYTF,TGCGCCAGCAGCGCCGGGACAGGGCTCTATGGCTACACCTTC
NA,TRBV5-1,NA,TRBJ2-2,CASSLVAGIVGELFF,TGCGCCAGCAGCTTGGTGGCAGGGATTGTCGGGGAGCTGTTTTTT